Below, one TCR beta chain is given with its context. This sample is part of a study of blood T cell repertoires in COVID-19. Study context: Samples of COVID-19 (acute and convalescent) were obtained from the United States, Italy and Spain. PBMCs, B-cell-depleted T cells, or T cells provided the cDNA or gDNA that made up the material.

Seattle cases were enrolled at active infection and followed longitudinally. Unmatched junction bases numbered 7, after V lost 1 base and J lost 8 bases. This CDR3 spans 15 amino acids. CDR1 is SGHTA and CDR2 is FQGNSA in the germline V gene. Per the original data handling: The assay estimated nucleated cells by amplifying reference gene primers. TCRdb's table, derived via immunoSEQ multiplex PCR, lists solely in-frame clones and lacks some. V, J and clone size are those of that table, while D and trimming were read from the DNA. The repertoire includes 120,000 to 150,000 clones, approximately 85% of them detected once, and 8% sits in the top ten.

This clonotype originated in a woman aged 55 to 70 with COVID-19, enrolled during active disease. Material for sequencing was peripheral blood. The J gene is TRBJ1-2, the V gene TRBV7-2; 10 bases are shared with TRBD1. CDR3 nucleotide sequence: TGTGCCAGCAGCTTAGGGCGGGACAGGGGAGTGGGCTACACCTTC. Protein: CASSLGRDRGVGYTF.